Presented here are 18 T cell receptor beta chains from one specimen sequenced in a study of OX40 agonist ivuxolimab in advanced cancers. Clones were sequenced by immunoSEQ multiplex PCR, and TCRdb holds only the in-frame ones, with some missing. The sample contains about 63,000 clones, 80% to 90% of which appear only once. The sample consisted of CD4+ or CD8+ T cells sorted from blood, taken in a trial of the OX40 agonist ivuxolimab. All receptors come from an adult with an advanced solid tumor such as melanoma, head and neck, liver or kidney cancer.

V is TRBV27 and J is TRBJ2-7; TRBD2 aligns across 10 bases. The CDR3 consists of 14 residues. The V gene's germline CDR1 is MNHEY and CDR2 SMNVEV (reference sequence). Trimming took 6 bases from V and 3 from J; bases not matched to a gene: 5. CDR3 loop: CASRTAGGIYEQYF. CDR3 coding DNA: TGTGCCAGCAGGACAGCGGGGGGGATCTACGAGCAGTACTTC.

V gene TRBV29-1 combines with J gene TRBJ1-2; D gene unclear. With 2 bases removed from V and 14 bases from J, the gap between germline ends came to 21 bases. This CDR3 has 13 amino acids. Germline lookup yields CDR1 SQVTM and CDR2 ANQGSEA. The CDR3, as DNA: TGCAGCGTTGAATCCCCCGTGTCACTGAAACCAACCTTC. This sequence encodes CSVESPVSLKPTF. Together with reference TRBV29-1 and TRBJ1-2, the CDR3 gives the full variable domain: SAVISQKPSRDICQRGTSLTIQCQVDSQVTMMFWYRQQPGQSLTLIATANQGSEATYESGFVIDKFPISRPNLTFSTLTVSNMSPEDSSIYLCSVESPVSLKPTFGSGTRLTVV.

The chain uses TRBV27 and TRBJ2-7; TRBD1 aligns across 9 bases. CDR3 length: 19 residues. Germline V gene lookup returns CDR1 MNHEY and CDR2 SMNVEV (reference sequence). The junction had 18 bases not matched to a gene; V was cut back by 4 bases and J by 2 bases. The CDR3 DNA reads as TGTGCCAGCAGTTACCGAGGCACCCCCGGGACAGGGTTTCCCTACGAGCAGTACTTC. Amino acids: CASSYRGTPGTGFPYEQYF.

This chain links TRBV5-1 with TRBJ1-2; no clear D gene. V lost 0 bases, J lost 2 bases, and 14 bases lay in between. Germline V gene lookup returns CDR1 SGHRS and CDR2 YFSETQ. This CDR3 has 16 amino acids. The CDR3 region is CASSLDSRAVNYGYTF. CDR3 sequence (DNA): TGCGCCAGCAGCTTGGACAGTAGGGCAGTCAACTATGGCTACACCTTC.

This chain uses TRBV4-1 with TRBJ2-7, with D unresolved. From germline, CDR1 is MGHRA and CDR2 YSYEKL. The V gene lost 5 bases and the J gene lost 0 bases, with 14 bases spanning the gap. The CDR3 spans 15 residues. CDR3: CASSEGRESSYEQYF. CDR3 nucleotides: TGCGCCAGCAGCGAAGGACGAGAAAGCTCCTACGAGCAGTACTTC.

J is TRBJ2-2 and V is TRBV11-2; the D gene is possibly TRBD1 (5 bases). The CDR3 has 13 amino acids. Germline V gene lookup returns CDR1 SGHAT and CDR2 FQNNGV. V gave up 2 bases and J gave up 9 bases, with 10 bases separating them. CDR3 region: CASSLQGWRELFF. For the CDR3, the DNA is TGTGCCAGCAGCTTACAGGGTTGGAGGGAGCTGTTTTTT.

The chain couples TRBV10-3 to TRBJ2-1, with D possibly TRBD2 on 6 matching bases. From germline, CDR1 is ENHRY and CDR2 SYGVKD. The CDR3 has 15 amino acids. V lost 2 bases and J 3 bases, leaving 11 bases between the germline ends. The CDR3 DNA follows: TGTGCCATCAGTGAGGGCGGGAAGCTCTACAATGAGCAGTTCTTC. Amino acids: CAISEGGKLYNEQFF.

CDR3 nucleotide sequence: TGCAGCGTTGTGGGCGGGAGGGCCTACGAGCAGTACTTC. Translating it yields CSVVGGRAYEQYF. The chain combines TRBV29-1 with TRBJ2-7; 9 bases align to TRBD2. Losses at the gene ends were 4 bases for V and 2 bases for J; bases not matched to a gene: 3. The CDR3 has 13 amino acids. Looked up from germline, CDR1 is SQVTM and CDR2 is ANQGSEA.

The gene calls are TRBV11-2 and TRBJ2-5; 13 bases agree with TRBD2. Per germline, CDR1 SGHAT and CDR2 FQNNGV. J gave up 9 bases and V 0 bases, and 13 bases lay outside the gene matches. The CDR3 has 18 residues. This CDR3 reads CASSLDLWTSGSARSQYF. CDR3 sequence (DNA): TGTGCCAGCAGCTTAGATTTGTGGACTAGCGGGAGTGCCCGCTCCCAGTACTTC.

The chain employs TRBV19 and TRBJ1-1; the D gene is possibly TRBD1 (5 bases). Germline V CDR1 and CDR2: LNHDA, SQIVND (reference sequence). The CDR3 has 13 amino acids. The V end was cut by 3 bases, the J end by 4 bases, with 9 bases between. The CDR3 nucleotides are TGTGCCAGTAGTATGCCGGGGCGCACTGAAGCTTTCTTT. It yields the protein CASSMPGRTEAFF.

CDR3 nucleotide sequence: TGCGCCAGCAGCTCCCGACTCAGAGCGGAGACCCAGTACTTC. Encoded protein: CASSSRLRAETQYF. V and J are TRBV5-1 and TRBJ2-5; unclear D gene. Germline-derived CDR1 and CDR2 are SGHRS and YFSETQ. V dropped 3 bases and J dropped 5 bases, with 14 bases sitting between them. CDR3 length: 14 residues. The entire variable domain, with the rest obtained from reference TRBV5-1 and TRBJ2-5, is as follows: KAGVTQTPRYLIKTRGQQVTLSCSPISGHRSVSWYQQTPGQGLQFLFEYFSETQRNKGNFPGRFSGRQFSNSRSEMNVSTLELGDSALYLCASSSRLRAETQYFGPGTRLLVL.

The chain carries TRBV19 and TRBJ1-3; 9 nucleotides agree with TRBD1. CDR3 length: 14 amino acids. With V trimmed by 10 bases and J by 0 bases, 4 bases remained unmatched. The germline V gene has CDR1 LNHDA and CDR2 SQIVND (reference sequence). The DNA for the CDR3 is TGTGCCACCGGGACAGGGCTCTCTGGAAACACCATATATTTT. It translates to CATGTGLSGNTIYF.

The V call is TRBV27, the J call TRBJ2-3; D unresolved. Looked up from germline, CDR1 is MNHEY and CDR2 is SMNVEV (reference sequence). The ends were cut back, 0 bases at V and 0 bases at J, with 16 bases in the middle. The CDR3 totals 18 residues. CDR3 DNA sequence: TGTGCCAGCAGTTTATCGGGGTTGCTGAGGAAAAGCACAGATACGCAGTATTTT. Its protein product is CASSLSGLLRKSTDTQYF.

The rearrangement uses TRBV7-2 and TRBJ2-3; D is possibly TRBD1 or TRBD2 (5 bases each). Germline CDR1 is SGHTA and CDR2 is FQGNSA. The germline V and J ends were trimmed by 5 bases and 5 bases, with 11 bases remaining between them. The CDR3 consists of 13 residues. This chain's CDR3 is CASSDPGLDTQYF. The CDR3 DNA sequence: TGTGCCAGCAGCGATCCGGGGCTAGATACGCAGTATTTT.

A few counts support this clone. The chain carries TRBV10-3 and TRBJ2-3, with TRBD1 matching 8 bases. Germline CDR1 reads ENHRY; CDR2 reads SYGVKD. This CDR3 spans 16 amino acids. The trim removed 3 bases at V and 0 bases at J, leaving 5 bases unmatched. The CDR3 protein is CAISDFDRGSTDTQYF. Here the CDR3 DNA reads TGTGCCATCAGTGATTTCGACAGGGGTAGCACAGATACGCAGTATTTT.

The chain recombines TRBV10-2 with TRBJ2-3, with D possibly being TRBD2 (5 bases). Trimming removed 6 bases at V and 1 base at J, with 11 bases between. This CDR3 is built from 14 residues. The germline gives CDR1 WSHSY, CDR2 SAAADI. The CDR3 here is CASSRTYRTDTQYF. The DNA for the CDR3 is TGCGCCAGCAGCCGGACTTACCGCACAGATACGCAGTATTTT.

The gene calls are TRBV7-8 and TRBJ1-1; D uncertain. V was cut by 6 bases and J by 1 base, with 9 bases left in between. The germline V gene has CDR1 SGHVS and CDR2 FQNEAQ. The CDR3 runs 13 residues. The CDR3 region is CASRSRKNTEAFF. DNA of the CDR3: TGTGCCAGCAGGTCTCGGAAGAACACTGAAGCTTTCTTT.

The genes are TRBV9 and TRBJ2-1; D gene unclear. V was clipped by 3 bases and J by 2 bases, with 12 bases between them. The V gene's germline CDR1 is SGDLS and CDR2 YYNGEE. The CDR3 has 15 residues. Here the CDR3 reads CASSGRPPAYNEQFF. The CDR3 region has the DNA TGTGCCAGCAGCGGACGACCCCCAGCCTACAATGAGCAGTTCTTC.